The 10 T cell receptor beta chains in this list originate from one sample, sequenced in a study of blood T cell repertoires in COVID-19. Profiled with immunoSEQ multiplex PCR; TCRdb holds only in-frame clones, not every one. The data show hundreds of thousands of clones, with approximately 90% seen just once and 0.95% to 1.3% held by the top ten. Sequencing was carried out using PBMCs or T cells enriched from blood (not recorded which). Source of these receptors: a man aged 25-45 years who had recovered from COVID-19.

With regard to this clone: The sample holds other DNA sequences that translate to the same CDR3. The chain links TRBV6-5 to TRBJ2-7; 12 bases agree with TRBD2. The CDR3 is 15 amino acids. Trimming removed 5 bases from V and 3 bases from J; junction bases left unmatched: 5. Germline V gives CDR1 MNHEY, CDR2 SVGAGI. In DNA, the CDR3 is TGTGCCAGCAGTCAGCGGACTAGCGGGGTCTACGAGCAGTACTTC. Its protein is CASSQRTSGVYEQYF.

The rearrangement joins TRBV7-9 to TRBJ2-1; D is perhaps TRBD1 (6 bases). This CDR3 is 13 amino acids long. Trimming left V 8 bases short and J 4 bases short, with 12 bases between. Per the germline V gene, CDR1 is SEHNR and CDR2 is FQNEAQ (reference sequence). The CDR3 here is CASPGASYNEQFF. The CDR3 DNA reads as TGTGCCAGCCCAGGGGCGTCTTACAATGAGCAGTTCTTC.

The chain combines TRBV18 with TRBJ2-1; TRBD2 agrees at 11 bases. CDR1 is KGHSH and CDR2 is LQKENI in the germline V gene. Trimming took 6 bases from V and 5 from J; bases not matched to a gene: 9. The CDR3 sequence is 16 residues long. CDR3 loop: CASSLTGTSGNNEQFF. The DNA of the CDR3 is TGTGCCAGCTCTCTAACCGGGACTAGCGGAAACAATGAGCAGTTCTTC.

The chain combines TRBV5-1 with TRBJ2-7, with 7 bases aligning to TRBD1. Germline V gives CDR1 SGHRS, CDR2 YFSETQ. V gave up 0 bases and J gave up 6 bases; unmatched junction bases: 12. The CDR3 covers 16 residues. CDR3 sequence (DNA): TGCGCCAGCAGCTTGGCCGGTACAGGGGCACTTGGCGAGCAGTACTTC. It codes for CASSLAGTGALGEQYF.

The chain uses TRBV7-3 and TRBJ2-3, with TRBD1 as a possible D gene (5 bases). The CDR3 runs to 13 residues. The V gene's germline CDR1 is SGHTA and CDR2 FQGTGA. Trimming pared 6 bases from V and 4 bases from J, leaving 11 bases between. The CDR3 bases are TGTGCCAGCAGTAACGTAGGGGCAGATACGCAGTATTTT. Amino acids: CASSNVGADTQYF.

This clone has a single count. The CDR3 protein is CASSLGGSNTEAFF. In DNA form, the CDR3 reads TGTGCCAGCAGCCTTGGGGGCTCCAACACTGAAGCTTTCTTT. The chain combines TRBV4-2 with TRBJ1-1, with D tentatively TRBD1 (6 bases). The germline V gene has CDR1 LGHNA and CDR2 YNFKEQ. This CDR3 comprises 14 residues. Trimming took off 4 bases at V and 2 bases at J, with 11 bases between the two ends.

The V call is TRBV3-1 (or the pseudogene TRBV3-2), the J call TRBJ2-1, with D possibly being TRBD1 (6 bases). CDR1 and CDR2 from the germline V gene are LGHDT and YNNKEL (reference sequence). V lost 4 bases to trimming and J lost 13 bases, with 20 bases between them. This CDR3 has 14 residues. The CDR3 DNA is TGTGCCAGCAGCCCCGTGGGGGCCAACCTCGTTCAGTTCTTC. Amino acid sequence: CASSPVGANLVQFF.

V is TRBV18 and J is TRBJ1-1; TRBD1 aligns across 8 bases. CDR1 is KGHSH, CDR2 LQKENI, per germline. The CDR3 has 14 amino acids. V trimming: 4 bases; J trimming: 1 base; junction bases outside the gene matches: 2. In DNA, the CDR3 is TGTGCCAGCTCACAAGGACAGGGGAACACTGAAGCTTTCTTT. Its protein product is CASSQGQGNTEAFF.

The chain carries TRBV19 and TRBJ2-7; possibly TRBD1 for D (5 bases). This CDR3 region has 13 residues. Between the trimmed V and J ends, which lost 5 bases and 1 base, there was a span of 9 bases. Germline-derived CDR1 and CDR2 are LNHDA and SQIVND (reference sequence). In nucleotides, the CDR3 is TGTGCCAGTAGTCTTCAGGGTTCCTACGAGCAGTACTTC. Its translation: CASSLQGSYEQYF.

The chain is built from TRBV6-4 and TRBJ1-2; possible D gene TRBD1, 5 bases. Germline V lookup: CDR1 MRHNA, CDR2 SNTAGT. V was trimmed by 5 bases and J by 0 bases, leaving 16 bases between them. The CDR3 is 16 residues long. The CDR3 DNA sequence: TGTGCCAGCAGTCACCAACCGGGGGGTTCTAACTATGGCTACACCTTC. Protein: CASSHQPGGSNYGYTF.